This TCR beta chain was captured by sequencing in a study of CD8+CD57+ T cells in acquired aplastic anemia. Study background: CD4+ cells from healthy donors averaged roughly 10 million reads. Study findings and constraints: Roughly 30 sequences, all CD8+ CDR3, were shared between patients and controls.

This clonotype was detected many times. What it binds is unknown. CDR3 and TCR beta VDJ profiling relied on genomic DNA as the template. TCRdb recomputed calls from the reads with MiXCR, one row per CDR3 protein. This table holds about 68,000 distinct CDR3 sequences, roughly half found once. Sequences were obtained from sorted CD4+, CD8+, or CD8+CD57+ T cells (not recorded which) from PBMCs. The receptor comes from a human donor in good health, serving as a control.

The DNA of the CDR3 is TGTGCCAGCAGCCAGTCCTTATCGGATACGCAGTATTTT. Protein sequence: CASSQSLSDTQYF. The gene calls are TRBV14 and TRBJ2-3; unclear D gene. The CDR3 spans 13 residues. Per germline, CDR1 SGHDN and CDR2 FVKESK. V lost 3 bases and J lost 6, with 10 bases in between.